Below are 7 T cell receptor beta chains sequenced from a single sample in a study of neurological immune-mediated disorders. TCRdb re-called the 5' RACE reads with MiXCR, one entry per CDR3 protein. The table records about 79,000 distinct CDR3 sequences, 12% to 15% of them present only once. Specimen: PBMCs. The receptors were sampled from a woman aged 45-60 years in good health.

Regarding this clonotype: A much larger clonotype is one base distant, so this may be a read error. The CDR3 DNA sequence: TGTGCCAGCAGCCAGGGGCGCTGTTCAGGGGCTTTCTTT. It yields the protein CASSQGRCSGAFF. The chain couples TRBV14 to TRBJ1-1, with D possibly matching TRBD1 (5 bases). Per the germline V gene, CDR1 is SGHDN and CDR2 is FVKESK. This CDR3 has 13 residues. V shed 3 bases and J shed 11 bases, with 16 bases lying between them.

Ten or more counts support this clonotype. The DNA of the CDR3 is TGTGCCATCAGGGAGGAGGGACAGGGGGACACCTACGAGCAGTACTTC. Translating it yields CAIREEGQGDTYEQYF. The chain is built from TRBV10-3 and TRBJ2-7; 11 bases line up with TRBD1. Germline V lookup: CDR1 ENHRY, CDR2 SYGVKD. This CDR3 is built from 16 residues. With 6 bases clipped from V and 2 bases from J, the junction kept 9 bases outside the gene matches.

The V and J genes are TRBV27 and TRBJ2-7, with 7 bases that match TRBD2. The length of the CDR3 is 16 residues. The V and J ends lost 5 bases and 0 bases, in that order; junction bases with no gene match: 10. Germline-derived CDR1 and CDR2 are MNHEY and SMNVEV (reference sequence). The CDR3 DNA sequence: TGTGCCAGCAGTCCCCGAGGTGGGAGGGTCTCCTACGAGCAGTACTTC. Residues: CASSPRGGRVSYEQYF.

The chain carries TRBV13 and TRBJ2-5; a weak D match, TRBD2 (6 bases). The CDR3 loop spans 13 amino acids. The V gene lost 10 bases and the J gene lost 5 bases, with 17 bases spanning the gap. CDR1 and CDR2 from the germline V gene are PRHDT and FYEKMQ (reference sequence). CDR3 bases: TGTGCCACCACGACTAGGAGCGTGGAGACCCAGTACTTC. This codes for CATTTRSVETQYF.

At least ten counts were recorded for this clonotype. This chain connects TRBV27 to TRBJ1-5; weak D call: TRBD1 (5 bases). The CDR3 loop spans 16 amino acids. In germline, CDR1 is MNHEY, CDR2 SMNVEV (reference sequence). The germline V and J ends were trimmed by 0 bases and 7 bases, with 16 bases remaining between them. The CDR3 is CASSLSQTGPYQPQHF. The CDR3, as DNA: TGTGCCAGCAGTTTATCACAAACAGGCCCCTACCAGCCCCAGCATTTT.

This clonotype ranks as medium-sized. This chain uses TRBV29-1 with TRBJ2-3; 7 bases fit TRBD1. The CDR3 has 13 amino acids. V was pared by 4 bases and J by 2 bases, with 3 bases of the junction left unmatched. Germline CDR1 reads SQVTM; CDR2 reads ANQGSEA. The CDR3 reads CSVGQGVTDTQYF. The CDR3 nucleotides are TGCAGCGTTGGGCAGGGGGTCACAGATACGCAGTATTTT.

The table lists this clonotype with many counts. The chain links TRBV7-8 to TRBJ2-7, with 12 bases fitting TRBD2. This CDR3 comprises 13 residues. CDR1 and CDR2 from the germline V gene are SGHVS and FQNEAQ. J gave up 4 bases and V 8 bases, and 3 bases lay outside the gene matches. The CDR3 sequence: CASLAGGQYEQYF. In DNA form, the CDR3 reads TGTGCCAGCCTAGCGGGAGGGCAATACGAGCAGTACTTC.